The clone carrying this T cell receptor beta chain was counted many times. Its antigen is as yet unknown. The CDR3 regions of TCR beta were amplified from RNA transcripts. The primer set for the first-round RT-PCR of the TCR CDR3 was HTBI. TCRdb re-derived calls from the multiplex PCR reads in MiXCR, one entry per CDR3 protein. Of 90,000 to 120,000 distinct CDR3 sequences detected, approximately 16% appear once; the ten largest clones hold around 42%. Exclusion of patients followed from uncontrolled infection, other autoimmune disease, pregnancy or lactation. The germline CDR1 and CDR2 sequences are MNHNS and SASEGT. Trimming shortened V by 7 bases and J by 4 bases, and 19 bases separated the two germline ends. The CDR3 sequence is 15 residues long. These data belong to a study of T cells in Graves' hyperthyroidism and ophthalmopathy. Study-wide results and caveats: Ophthalmopathy could be told apart from stable hyperthyroidism with a 13 V-J model. Blood shared most expanded thyroid clonotypes above 0.001.

This sequence originates from a woman in her forties or fifties with Graves' hyperthyroidism. The sequencing sample was made of blood. The V and J genes are TRBV6-1 and TRBJ1-2; D is possibly TRBD1 (5 bases). In DNA form, the CDR3 reads TGTGCCAGCAACTCAGTTAGAAGAGACAGCTATGGCTACACCTTC. Its translation is CASNSVRRDSYGYTF.